This entry lists 28 T cell receptor beta chains sequenced from one sample in a study of blood T cell repertoires in COVID-19. Here immunoSEQ multiplex PCR was the method, and the copy in TCRdb shows in-frame clones only, minus some. The data hold 650,000 to 800,000 clones, with approximately 90% observed a single time. Sequenced material: peripheral blood. The receptor source for this set is a woman aged 18 to 35 with acute or convalescent COVID-19.

The count of this clone is one. The chain is built from TRBV6-4 and TRBJ1-5; perhaps TRBD1 as D (5 bases). Trimming removed 2 bases from V and 1 base from J, with 12 bases in between. Germline lookup yields CDR1 MRHNA and CDR2 SNTAGT. This CDR3 has 16 amino acids. DNA of the CDR3: TGTGCCAGCAGTGACGGAGTGGGGCAGAGCAATCAGCCCCAGCATTTT. It translates to CASSDGVGQSNQPQHF.

This chain links TRBV5-5 with TRBJ2-7, with D possibly TRBD1 on 5 matching bases. The CDR3 covers 13 residues. Germline V gene lookup returns CDR1 SGHKS and CDR2 YYEKEE (reference sequence). V was shortened by 1 base and J by 2 bases, with 7 bases between the two germline ends. The DNA of the CDR3 is TGTGCCAGCAGCTTGACAGGCACCTACGAGCAGTACTTC. Its translation: CASSLTGTYEQYF. Looking up the rest from reference TRBV5-5 and TRBJ2-7 gives the full variable domain: DAGVTQSPTHLIKTRGQQVTLRCSPISGHKSVSWYQQVLGQGPQFIFQYYEKEERGRGNFPDRFSARQFPNYSSELNVNALLLGDSALYLCASSLTGTYEQYFGPGTRLTVT.

The table lists this clone with a count of one. The chain uses TRBV6-2 or TRBV6-3 and TRBJ1-5; the D is unclear. Germline CDR1 MNHEY, CDR2 SVGEGT. There are 16 residues in the CDR3. V gave up 2 bases and J gave up 0 bases, with 11 bases separating them. CDR3 protein: CASSYVTARSNQPQHF. The CDR3 coding sequence is TGTGCCAGCAGTTACGTTACAGCCCGTAGCAATCAGCCCCAGCATTTT.

The chain recombines TRBV13 with TRBJ1-1, with a tentative D call TRBD1 (5 bases). Germline CDR1 PRHDT, CDR2 FYEKMQ (reference sequence). The CDR3 has 14 amino acids. Trimming cost V 0 bases and J 5 bases, with 10 bases left between them. CDR3 DNA: TGTGCCAGCAGCTTAGGGACAGAGGAGACTGAAGCTTTCTTT. Translation gives CASSLGTEETEAFF.

The chain couples TRBV2 to TRBJ1-2; a weak D match, TRBD1 (6 bases). The CDR3 runs 15 residues. From germline, CDR1 is SNHLY and CDR2 FYNNEI. V dropped 6 bases and J dropped 4 bases, with 18 bases sitting between them. The CDR3 DNA sequence: TGTGCCAGCAGAGGTGGAGCAGGGGAGAGCTATGGCTACACCTTC. The encoded protein is CASRGGAGESYGYTF.

This chain uses TRBV7-2 with TRBJ1-3; TRBD1 aligns across 7 bases. There are 15 residues in the CDR3. The J segment lost 2 bases and the V segment lost 5 bases, leaving 6 bases of the junction unmatched. Germline V gene sequence: CDR1 SGHTA, CDR2 FQGNSA. CDR3 nucleotide sequence: TGTGCCAGCAGCCCTCGGACAGGAACTGGAAACACCATATATTTT. Translation: CASSPRTGTGNTIYF.

This chain links TRBV5-6 with TRBJ2-7; TRBD1 aligns across 7 bases. V shed 0 bases, J shed 6 bases, and the junction held 12 bases outside the gene matches. The CDR3 contains 16 residues. The germline V gene encodes CDR1 SGHDT and CDR2 YYEEEE. Written as DNA, the CDR3 is TGTGCCAGCAGCTTGGATATAAAGAGCAGGGGGACCGAGCAGTACTTC. Amino acid sequence: CASSLDIKSRGTEQYF.

The chain recombines TRBV5-1 with TRBJ1-1; TRBD1 agrees at 8 bases. The CDR3 has 17 amino acids. Germline V gene sequence: CDR1 SGHRS, CDR2 YFSETQ. The ends lost 3 bases at V and 0 bases at J; junction bases unmatched: 10. The DNA for the CDR3 is TGCGCCAGCAGCTCGGGACAGGTGAGGTTGGTGAACACTGAAGCTTTCTTT. Translated: CASSSGQVRLVNTEAFF.

This clone appeared once. The rearrangement joins TRBV20-1 to TRBJ1-2, with 7 bases fitting TRBD1. The CDR3 is 15 residues long. CDR1 DFQATT and CDR2 SNEGSKA come from the germline V gene (reference sequence). The junction had 11 bases not matched to a gene; V was cut back by 3 bases and J by 4 bases. Written as DNA, the CDR3 is TGCAGTGCTAGTGAATCTGGACAGGCCTCCTATGGCTACACCTTC. Amino acids: CSASESGQASYGYTF.

This chain joins TRBV9 and TRBJ1-5; a weak D match, TRBD1 (6 bases). This CDR3 has 12 amino acids. Trimming pared 7 bases from V and 3 bases from J, leaving 8 bases between. Germline CDR1 and CDR2: SGDLS and YYNGEE. The CDR3 sequence: CASGDINQPQHF. The CDR3 DNA reads TGTGCCAGCGGGGACATCAATCAGCCCCAGCATTTT.

V usage is TRBV19 and J usage is TRBJ1-2; 7 nucleotides align to TRBD1. The CDR3 is 14 residues long. CDR1 is LNHDA, CDR2 SQIVND, per germline (reference sequence). J was trimmed by 7 bases and V by 6 bases; bases with no gene match: 11. CDR3 sequence reads: CASSSSVQGFGYTF. CDR3 nucleotide sequence: TGTGCCAGTAGCTCGTCGGTACAGGGGTTTGGCTACACCTTC.

This clone was recorded only once. The CDR3 here is CASSQETGGAYGYTF. The CDR3 DNA is TGTGCCAGCAGCCAAGAGACAGGGGGCGCCTATGGCTACACCTTC. The chain recombines TRBV4-2 with TRBJ1-2; the match to TRBD1 covers 10 bases. Germline CDR1 and CDR2: LGHNA and YNFKEQ. With V trimmed by 0 bases and J by 4 bases, 2 bases remained unmatched. The CDR3 runs to 15 residues.

This sequence joins TRBV11-2 and TRBJ1-5; unclear D gene. Germline values: CDR1 SGHAT, CDR2 FQNNGV. Trimming pared 2 bases from V and 7 bases from J, leaving 12 bases between. The CDR3 contains 14 residues. CDR3 in amino acids: CASSLSPRGQPQHF. CDR3 in DNA: TGTGCCAGCAGCTTAAGCCCCCGGGGACAGCCCCAGCATTTT.

The chain has TRBV9 and TRBJ2-7; 9 bases match TRBD1. The junction had 15 bases not matched to a gene; V was cut back by 4 bases and J by 1 base. The CDR3 covers 18 residues. Germline CDR1 and CDR2: SGDLS and YYNGEE. The CDR3 spells CASSPGENGQGPSYEQYF. For the CDR3, the DNA is TGTGCCAGCAGCCCAGGGGAGAACGGACAGGGGCCTTCCTACGAGCAGTACTTC.

This clone was seen a single time. The CDR3 is CASRPPVHGYTF. The CDR3 DNA sequence: TGTGCCAGCAGGCCTCCGGTCCATGGCTACACCTTC. The rearrangement uses TRBV7-9 and TRBJ1-2; D is uncertain. Per the germline V gene, CDR1 is SEHNR and CDR2 is FQNEAQ (reference sequence). V gave up 6 bases and J gave up 6 bases, with 11 bases separating them. The CDR3 is 12 residues long.

This chain joins TRBV27 and TRBJ1-6; unclear D gene. Germline V lookup: CDR1 MNHEY, CDR2 SMNVEV (reference sequence). V lost 5 bases, J lost 7 bases, and 6 bases lay in between. There are 12 residues in the CDR3. The CDR3 DNA follows: TGTGCCAGCAGTCTACCAAATTCACCCCTCCACTTT. Its protein product is CASSLPNSPLHF.

The chain couples TRBV3-1 (or the pseudogene TRBV3-2) to TRBJ1-2, with no clear D. CDR3 length equals 12 residues. V was shortened by 2 bases and J by 5 bases, with 6 bases between the two germline ends. Germline loops: CDR1 LGHDT, CDR2 YNNKEL (reference sequence). The CDR3 spells CASSQNRYGYTF. CDR3 bases: TGTGCCAGCAGCCAAAACCGGTATGGCTACACCTTC.

The chain links TRBV19 to TRBJ1-3; a possible D gene is TRBD1 (6 bases). CDR1 is LNHDA, CDR2 SQIVND, per germline (reference sequence). This CDR3 is built from 15 residues. The V end was cut by 5 bases, the J end by 4 bases, with 15 bases between. Here the CDR3 DNA reads TGTGCCAGTAGTCCCCCAGGGACACACGGAAACACCATATATTTT. Translating it yields CASSPPGTHGNTIYF.

This clone is a singleton in its sample. The chain couples TRBV4-1 to TRBJ1-3; 8 bases fit TRBD1. The CDR3 has 17 residues. V shed 4 bases, J shed 4 bases, and the junction held 12 bases outside the gene matches. CDR1 and CDR2 (germline): MGHRA, YSYEKL. The CDR3 protein is CASSPRSDRGPGNTIYF. CDR3 nucleotides: TGCGCCAGCAGCCCCCGGTCCGACAGGGGACCCGGAAACACCATATATTTT.

As regards this clone: Other nucleotide sequences in the sample specify the same CDR3. CDR3 bases: TGTGCCAGCAGCGTAGACAGTAACTATGGCTACACCTTC. Translating gives CASSVDSNYGYTF. The chain uses TRBV9 and TRBJ1-2; D uncertain. Trimming cost V 0 bases and J 1 base, with 4 bases left between them. The length of the CDR3 is 13 residues. CDR1 and CDR2 (germline): SGDLS, YYNGEE.

The chain has TRBV30 and TRBJ2-1; TRBD2 matches at 14 bases. The CDR3 is 12 amino acids. CDR1 is GTSNPN, CDR2 SVGIG, per germline (reference sequence). V was clipped by 2 bases and J by 14 bases; unmatched bases: 2. The CDR3 reads CAWSPGLAGEFF. CDR3 DNA: TGTGCCTGGAGTCCGGGACTAGCGGGGGAGTTCTTC.

V gene TRBV7-6 combines with J gene TRBJ1-1, with 7 nucleotides matching TRBD1. This CDR3 comprises 17 residues. The germline CDR1 and CDR2 sequences are SGHVS and FNYEAQ. Germline trimming cut 5 bases from V and 3 bases from J; bases unmatched to any gene: 15. CDR3 protein: CASSRLTGHELDTEAFF. In DNA form, the CDR3 reads TGTGCCAGCAGCCGATTGACAGGGCACGAGTTGGACACTGAAGCTTTCTTT.

The chain has TRBV3-1 (or the pseudogene TRBV3-2) and TRBJ1-2, with TRBD1 identical over 8 bases. Looked up from germline, CDR1 is LGHDT and CDR2 is YNNKEL (reference sequence). The CDR3 length is 14 residues. V lost 1 base, J lost 7 bases, and 5 bases stayed unmatched. The CDR3 DNA sequence: TGTGCCAGCAGCCAAGGAGTACAGGGGGTTGGCTACACCTTC. It is translated as CASSQGVQGVGYTF.

The chain recombines TRBV6-2 or TRBV6-3 with TRBJ1-1; D might be TRBD1 (5 bases). Per germline, CDR1 MNHEY and CDR2 SVGEGT. V lost 6 bases and J 4 bases, leaving 12 bases between the germline ends. The CDR3 runs 13 residues. DNA for the CDR3: TGTGCCAGCAGCATCAGGGTTAGCACTGAAGCTTTCTTT. This gives the protein CASSIRVSTEAFF.

The chain joins TRBV7-2 to TRBJ1-5, with D tentatively TRBD1 (5 bases). Trimming took off 1 base at V and 4 bases at J, with 11 bases between the two ends. CDR1 and CDR2 (germline): SGHTA, FQGNSA. There are 15 residues in the CDR3. Here the CDR3 DNA reads TGTGCCAGCAGCTTAGGGGTAGGGGTAAATCAGCCCCAGCATTTT. Protein sequence: CASSLGVGVNQPQHF.

The chain is built from TRBV30 and TRBJ2-3; 9 bases map to TRBD2. There are 15 residues in the CDR3. Germline loops: CDR1 GTSNPN, CDR2 SVGIG (reference sequence). With 1 base clipped from V and 2 bases from J, the junction kept 4 bases outside the gene matches. CDR3 residues: CAWSASGGITDTQYF. In nucleotides, the CDR3 is TGTGCCTGGAGTGCGAGCGGGGGGATCACAGATACGCAGTATTTT.

The chain links TRBV12-3 or TRBV12-4 to TRBJ1-1, with D uncertain. V was cut by 7 bases and J by 6 bases, with 15 bases left in between. The CDR3 spans 13 residues. This CDR3 reads CASTPRISAEAFF. The CDR3 nucleotides are TGTGCCAGCACCCCCCGTATTAGCGCTGAAGCTTTCTTT.

The chain recombines TRBV6-1 with TRBJ1-1; unclear D gene. The CDR3 contains 15 residues. Germline values: CDR1 MNHNS, CDR2 SASEGT. Deletions cut 2 bases from V and 0 bases from J, with 10 bases between. CDR3 sequence: CASSELIRLNTEAFF. The CDR3 nucleotides are TGTGCCAGCAGTGAACTCATCAGGTTGAACACTGAAGCTTTCTTT.